The clone carrying this T cell receptor (beta chain) has more than one count but fewer than ten. No antigen is known for it. These data originate in a study of CD8 T cell repertoires and HIV-1 epitope variants. The CDR3 runs to 11 residues. V lost 8 bases to trimming and J lost 2 bases, with 6 bases between them. CDR1 and CDR2 from the germline V gene are MDHEN and SYDVKM. Assay used: immunoSEQ multiplex PCR; TCRdb lists only in-frame clones, some missing. Of several thousand clones in the sample, 60% to 70% were seen once. Sequenced input: cultured CD8+ T cells derived from PBMCs. This chain joins TRBV28 and TRBJ1-1; D not resolved. The source of this sequence is a male donor with HIV. CDR3 sequence reads: CASELNTEAFF. CDR3 in DNA: TGTGCCAGCGAACTAAACACTGAAGCTTTCTTT.